This T cell receptor beta chain is drawn from a study of identifying expanded T cells in peripheral blood. V gave up 4 bases and J gave up 1 base, with 10 bases separating them. In germline, CDR1 is MGHRA, CDR2 YSYEKL. The CDR3 spans 14 residues. Study observations and caveats: Over about two and four weeks, about 15 and 18 clones changed, versus around 1.2 between replicates.

During the collection period, no donor immune events like infections were recorded. By share, this clone counts as medium-sized. Its antigen is as yet unknown. Sequenced by immunoSEQ multiplex PCR; TCRdb stores in-frame clones only, minus some. The sample has roughly 90,000 clones, about 88% seen once. The sample consisted of blood. The TCR comes from a person aged 18 to 75 in good health. The V call is TRBV4-1, the J call TRBJ1-1, with D possibly being TRBD1 (5 bases). The CDR3 is CASSRGGRNTEAFF. The DNA for the CDR3 is TGCGCCAGCAGCCGGGGCGGGCGGAACACTGAAGCTTTCTTT.